This is a list of T cell receptor beta chains from one sample in a study of blood T cell repertoires in COVID-19. This table comes from immunoSEQ multiplex PCR, and its TCRdb copy is limited to in-frame clones, with some not included. The sample contains about 210,000 clones, over 60% of which appear only once. The sequenced sample consisted of peripheral blood. The receptors stem from a woman in her sixties or seventies with acute or convalescent COVID-19. The CDR3 runs from the conserved cysteine through the conserved F or W.

J	V	CDR3
TRBJ1-5	TRBV6-1	CASSEATGQNQPQHF
TRBJ1-2	TRBV9	CASSDTGSGYTF
TRBJ1-4	TRBV6-4	CASSQEVGEKLFF
TRBJ1-5	TRBV6-5	CASSPDREQPQHF
TRBJ1-1	TRBV6-5	CASSRRDRGRGAFF
TRBJ2-1	TRBV27	CASLDSHPLASYNEQFF
TRBJ2-2	TRBV6-5	CASHLGGANTGELFF
TRBJ1-4	TRBV19	CASSTPGQGKEKLFF
TRBJ1-2	TRBV5-1	CASPRGTASVGGYTF
TRBJ2-5	TRBV18	CASSPTPAGGEETQYF
TRBJ1-1	TRBV12-3/TRBV12-4	CASRRGEAFF
TRBJ2-3	TRBV6-6	CASSPIIGGAGTDTQYF
TRBJ2-6	TRBV5-1	CASSLGLAGAGANVLTF
TRBJ2-2	TRBV7-8	CASSLLPRTDNTGELFF
TRBJ1-2	TRBV6-5	CASSPRDRVYGYTF
TRBJ2-5	TRBV11-2	CASSLDRLMVGQETQYF
TRBJ1-1	TRBV2	CASSSQGPPPTEAFF
TRBJ2-1	TRBV7-9	CASSLVAGGWNEQFF
TRBJ2-7	TRBV2	CASSDRDTRSGEQYF
TRBJ1-1	TRBV19	CASSLGQGATEAFF
TRBJ2-3	TRBV7-8	CASSRSGTASDTQYF
TRBJ2-1	TRBV27	CASSLRQLAQSSYNEQFF
TRBJ2-3	TRBV4-1	CASSQVSSTDTQYF
TRBJ1-1	TRBV27	CASSLSKQGGTEAFF